This TCR beta chain appears in the sequencing data of a study of T cells in Graves' hyperthyroidism and ophthalmopathy. The sample holds a few counts of this clonotype. This CDR3 spans 15 amino acids. Germline V gene sequence: CDR1 LNHDA, CDR2 SQIVND (reference sequence). Deletions cut 5 bases from V and 4 bases from J, with 17 bases between. Fresh peripheral blood, roughly 9.8 ml of it, supplied the PBMCs. TCR beta CDR3 regions were amplified from RNA. HTBI primers were the set used in a first-round RT-PCR of the TCR CDR3. MiXCR was run by TCRdb on the multiplex PCR reads, yielding one entry per CDR3 protein. This sample has 450,000 to 550,000 distinct CDR3 sequences, with approximately 25% found just once.

This TCR was recovered from a woman between 25 and 40 years old with Graves' ophthalmopathy. This chain connects TRBV19 to TRBJ1-1, with D possibly TRBD1 on 6 matching bases. Sequenced input: blood. CDR3 region: CASSPTGTGPTEAFF. The CDR3 DNA is TGTGCCAGTAGTCCCACAGGGACCGGCCCCACTGAAGCTTTCTTT. The whole variable domain, remainder taken from reference TRBV19 and TRBJ1-1, is DGGITQSPKYLFRKEGQNVTLSCEQNLNHDAMYWYRQDPGQGLRLIYYSQIVNDFQKGDIAEGYSVSREKKESFPLTVTSAQKNPTAFYLCASSPTGTGPTEAFFGQGTRLTVV.